The 8 T cell receptor beta chains below come from one sample, sequenced in a study of OX40 agonist ivuxolimab in advanced cancers. The receptor library was made with the immunoSEQ multiplex PCR assay. TCRdb obtained this table from immuneACCESS and retained in-frame rearrangements with V and J assigned. These tables miss some clones; where compared with another copy, unresolved V genes account for less than half of the shortfall, and the remainder is unexplained. The table for this sample lists fewer than 45,000 clones; about 88% of them were counted only once. In total, the top ten clones hold 13% of the sample. The specimen was CD4+ or CD8+ T cells sorted from blood, collected in a trial of the OX40 agonist ivuxolimab. The receptors were gathered from an adult with an advanced solid tumor such as melanoma, head and neck, liver or kidney cancer.

The CDR3 reads CASSQGGDTEAFF. The CDR3 bases are TGTGCCAGCAGCCAAGGAGGGGACACTGAAGCTTTCTTT. This sequence joins TRBV5-5 and TRBJ1-1; D perhaps matches TRBD1 (5 bases). Trimming shortened V by 4 bases and J by 3 bases, and 10 bases separated the two germline ends. CDR3 length: 13 residues. CDR1 and CDR2 from the germline V gene are SGHKS and YYEKEE (reference sequence).

In DNA, the CDR3 is TGTGCCAGCTCACCAGGGATTGGGGTAGAGACCCAGTACTTC. The encoded protein is CASSPGIGVETQYF. This chain uses TRBV18 with TRBJ2-5, with D hard to call. Trimming took 2 bases from V and 4 from J, leaving 11 bases between them. This CDR3 spans 14 amino acids. The germline gives CDR1 KGHSH, CDR2 LQKENI.

The V and J genes are TRBV7-9 and TRBJ1-5; TRBD1 might be the D (5 bases). The V and J ends lost 1 base and 7 bases respectively, with 8 bases between them. The CDR3 is 13 amino acids. Germline loops: CDR1 SEHNR, CDR2 FQNEAQ (reference sequence). CDR3 amino acids: CASSLGRDQPQHF. DNA of the CDR3: TGTGCCAGCAGCTTAGGAAGGGACCAGCCCCAGCATTTT.

This rearrangement joins TRBV27 to TRBJ1-2, with 11 nucleotides matching TRBD1. With V trimmed by 7 bases and J by 8 bases, 3 bases remained unmatched. The germline gives CDR1 MNHEY, CDR2 SMNVEV (reference sequence). The CDR3 extends over 12 amino acids. In DNA, the CDR3 is TGTGCCAGCATCGGGACAGGGGGAGGCTACACCTTC. Amino acid sequence: CASIGTGGGYTF.

Points on this clone: Mismatch with germline at one junction end may stem from a read error. Other nucleotide sequences in the sample specify the same CDR3. The V and J genes are TRBV6-1 and TRBJ2-7; tentatively, D is TRBD1 (5 bases). CDR3 length equals 13 residues. Germline lookup yields CDR1 MNHNS and CDR2 SASEGT. CDR3 loop: CASSEVRVSEQYF. CDR3 DNA: TGTGCCAGTAGTGAAGTCAGGGTATCCGAGCAGTACTTC.

The chain couples TRBV7-9 to TRBJ2-1; perhaps TRBD2 as D (5 bases). From germline, CDR1 is SEHNR and CDR2 FQNEAQ (reference sequence). Trimming shortened V by 1 base and J by 6 bases, and 10 bases separated the two germline ends. This CDR3 has 14 residues. The DNA for the CDR3 is TGTGCCAGCAGCTTAGGGCTGGACTCCAATGAGCAGTTCTTC. As protein: CASSLGLDSNEQFF.

This clone was counted once. This chain uses TRBV28 with TRBJ2-7; 10 nucleotides align to TRBD2. V shed 5 bases, J shed 4 bases, and the junction held 8 bases outside the gene matches. There are 15 residues in the CDR3. Looked up from germline, CDR1 is MDHEN and CDR2 is SYDVKM. CDR3 region: CASSISSGRSYEQYF. The CDR3, as DNA: TGTGCCAGCAGTATATCTAGCGGGAGATCTTACGAGCAGTACTTC. Based on the CDR3 plus reference TRBV28 and TRBJ2-7, the full variable domain is DVKVTQSSRYLVKRTGEKVFLECVQDMDHENMFWYRQDPGLGLRLIYFSYDVKMKEKGDIPEGYSVSREKKERFSLILESASTNQTSMYLCASSISSGRSYEQYFGPGTRLTVT.

This clone has more than one count but fewer than ten. J is TRBJ2-1 and V is TRBV28; D is possibly TRBD2 (5 bases). CDR3 length equals 14 residues. Germline values: CDR1 MDHEN, CDR2 SYDVKM. Deletions cut 5 bases from V and 9 bases from J, with 17 bases between. CDR3 region: CASSPFLGGSEQFF. DNA of the CDR3: TGTGCCAGCAGTCCGTTTTTGGGTGGGAGTGAGCAGTTCTTC.